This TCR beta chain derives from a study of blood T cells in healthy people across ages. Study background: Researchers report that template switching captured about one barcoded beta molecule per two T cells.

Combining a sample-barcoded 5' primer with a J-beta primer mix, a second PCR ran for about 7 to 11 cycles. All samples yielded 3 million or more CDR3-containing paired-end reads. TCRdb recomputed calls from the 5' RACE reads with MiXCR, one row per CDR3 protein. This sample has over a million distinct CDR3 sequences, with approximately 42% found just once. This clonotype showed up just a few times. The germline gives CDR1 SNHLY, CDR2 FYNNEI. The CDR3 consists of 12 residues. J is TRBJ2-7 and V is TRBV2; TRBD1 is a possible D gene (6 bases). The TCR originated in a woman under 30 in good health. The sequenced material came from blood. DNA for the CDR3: TGTGCAGGCATCAGGGACACCCGCGAGCAGTACTTC. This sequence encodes CAGIRDTREQYF.